The clone carrying this T cell receptor (beta chain) has a handful of counts. Its target is unknown. RNA isolated from unsorted whole blood supplied the blood RNA, with germline DNA also extracted. Before the surgical procedure, around 4 milliliters of peripheral blood were collected. These data come from a study of tumor-infiltrating lymphocytes in primary liver carcinoma. Study background: Primary liver carcinomas in the patients were surgically resected. Study-level results: Being bulk and unsorted, samples allowed no CD4+ and CD8+ repertoire comparison. Whereas tumor region pairs overlapped more, tumor-adjacent and tumor-blood pairs overlapped less.

Germline assignment: CDR1 SEHNR and CDR2 FQNEAQ (reference sequence). The V segment lost 5 bases and the J segment 5 bases; nucleotides outside the gene matches: 8. The CDR3 length is 16 residues. Making TCR beta cDNA involved 400 to 600 ng total RNA and a constant-region primer. Researchers made the TCR beta libraries by running three nested multiplex PCR rounds with slightly modified ARM-PCR. Each of the first two PCR rounds ran approximately 11 cycles with TRBV1-TRBV30 forward and C-beta reverse primers. From the multiplex PCR reads, TCRdb called clonotypes with MiXCR, one entry per CDR3 protein. This repertoire shows about 330,000 distinct CDR3 sequences, about 65% found once; its top ten account for about 6.5%.

What was sequenced was peripheral blood. The chain links TRBV7-9 to TRBJ2-7, with 14 bases identical to TRBD2. The sequence derives from a man aged 35 to 55 with primary liver carcinoma and hepatitis B virus infection. CDR3 DNA sequence: TGTGCCAGCAGCCCACCGGGACTAGCGGGAGTGGACGAGCAGTACTTC. It is translated as CASSPPGLAGVDEQYF. The whole variable domain, remainder taken from reference TRBV7-9 and TRBJ2-7, is DTGVSQNPRHKITKRGQNVTFRCDPISEHNRLYWYRQTLGQGPEFLTYFQNEAQLEKSRLLSDRFSAERPKGSFSTLEIQRTEQGDSAMYLCASSPPGLAGVDEQYFGPGTRLTVT.